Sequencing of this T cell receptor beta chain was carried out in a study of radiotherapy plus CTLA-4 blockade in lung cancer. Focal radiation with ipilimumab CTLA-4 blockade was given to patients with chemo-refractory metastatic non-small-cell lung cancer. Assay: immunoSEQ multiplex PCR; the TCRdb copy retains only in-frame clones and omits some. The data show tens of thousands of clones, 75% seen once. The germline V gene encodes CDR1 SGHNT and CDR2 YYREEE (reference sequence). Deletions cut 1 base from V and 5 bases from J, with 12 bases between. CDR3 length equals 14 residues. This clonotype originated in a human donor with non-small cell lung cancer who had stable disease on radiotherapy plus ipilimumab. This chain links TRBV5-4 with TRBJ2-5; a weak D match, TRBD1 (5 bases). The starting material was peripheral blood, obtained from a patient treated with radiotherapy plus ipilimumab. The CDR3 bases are TGTGCCAGCAGCTTGACAGGCGTGCGGGAGACCCAGTACTTC. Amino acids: CASSLTGVRETQYF.